Detailed here is one T cell receptor (beta chain). Measured with immunoSEQ multiplex PCR; TCRdb has only the in-frame clones, and not every one. The table includes about 220,000 clones, about 79% detected once. These data belong to a study of blood T cell repertoires in COVID-19. The overall study: Some COVID-19 samples were acute and others convalescent; all came from the United States, Italy and Spain. PBMCs, B-cell-depleted T cells, or T cells were the source of the cDNA or gDNA that made up the material.

J was trimmed by 2 bases and V by 5 bases; bases with no gene match: 3. Looked up from germline, CDR1 is SGHAT and CDR2 is FQNNGV. This CDR3 comprises 14 residues. Clinical history as reported by participants underpinned cohort assignment. The source material was PBMCs or T cells enriched from blood (not recorded which). This sequence was found in a woman aged 60-75 years who had recovered from COVID-19. The chain has TRBV11-2 and TRBJ1-5, with 7 bases that match TRBD1. CDR3 bases: TGTGCCAGCAGCAACGACAGGGGCAATCAGCCCCAGCATTTT. This sequence encodes CASSNDRGNQPQHF.